This T cell receptor (beta chain) was identified in a study of T cell clonotyping in hematopoietic cell transplantation. Sequencing was performed with immunoSEQ multiplex PCR; in TCRdb, only in-frame clones are kept and a portion is missing. The repertoire includes 40,000 to 45,000 clones, 94% of them detected once, and around 0.81% sits in the top ten. For this clone: Its specificity is unknown.

Notes on the study in general: Pathologically expanded recipient clonotypes increased progressively from day 30 to day 180 as diversity fell.

This CDR3 region has 15 residues. Looked up from germline, CDR1 is SGHDT and CDR2 is YYEEEE. Trimming cost V 6 bases and J 0 bases; bases outside gene matches: 6. The material sequenced was peripheral blood mononuclear cells. The clonotype comes from a woman between 50 and 59 years old in good health. Some clones in this sample may be carry-over from other donors' samples. V and J are TRBV5-6 and TRBJ2-3, with 8 bases that match TRBD2. CDR3 sequence (DNA): TGTGCCAGCACGTATAGCGGGGAAAGCACAGATACGCAGTATTTT. Translating it yields CASTYSGESTDTQYF.